Detailed here is one T cell receptor (beta chain). Its target is unknown. The treatment is: 15 to 20 received Ad26.COV2.S at low or high dose, single or two shots; about 5 received placebo; per-sample allocation not given. Vaccine and placebo recipients were sampled on day 63 after the first injection. It was an adult aged 18-55 years in Boston who was the donor. This record comes from a study of Ad26.COV2.S vaccination and SARS-CoV-2 variants. Overall study: A COV1001 Ad26.COV2.S trial-arm participant provided the sample. Study conclusions and caveats: Placebo recipients had lower spike-specific TCR breadth than vaccine recipients.

V gave up 3 bases and J gave up 7 bases, with 12 bases separating them. The CDR3 sequence is 13 residues long. Germline V gives CDR1 LNHDA, CDR2 SQIVND (reference sequence). Profiling relied on immunoSEQ multiplex PCR, and the TCRdb table lists in-frame clones only, not all of them. This table holds roughly 300,000 clones, approximately 90% found once. This sample comprised peripheral blood, obtained in a trial of Ad26.COV2.S vaccine versus placebo. The receptor comes from a person between 18 and 65 years old who received the Ad26.COV2.S COVID-19 vaccine or a placebo. The chain recombines TRBV19 with TRBJ1-2, with unresolved D. Here the CDR3 reads CASSIYGSGGYTF. The CDR3 region has the DNA TGTGCCAGTAGTATCTACGGATCTGGTGGCTACACCTTC.